Sequencing of this TCR beta chain was carried out in a study of CD8 T cells in Susac syndrome. The study, taken as a whole, reports: Regarding the TCR sequencing and HLA analysis, the study admitted that a relatively small number of individuals were involved.

The germline V gene encodes CDR1 MNHNS and CDR2 SASEGT. This CDR3 has 14 residues. The ends lost 5 bases at V and 6 bases at J; junction bases unmatched: 4. RNA was extracted with the RNeasy kit, and a quantity of roughly 0.45 to 1 ug was reverse transcribed using random hexamers. Coverage of TCR beta CDR3 amplification by immunoSEQ multiplex PCR extended to 54 Vbeta and 13 Jbeta. TCRdb itself ran the immunoSEQ multiplex PCR reads through MiXCR, one entry per CDR3 protein. This sample has some 95,000 distinct CDR3 sequences, with approximately 92% found just once. With regard to this clonotype: Its antigen is not known.

Sequencing of TCR beta was undertaken in CD8+ and CD4+ T cells derived from blood. TEMRA cells were FACS-enriched, unlike CD8+ and CD4+ T cells, which were negatively isolated. The sequencing input was CD8+ T cells from PBMCs. This sequence was found in a human donor in good health. This chain uses TRBV6-1 with TRBJ1-6; 7 bases map to TRBD1. The CDR3 loop reads CASSRDSTNSPLHF. The CDR3 coding sequence is TGTGCCAGCAGTAGGGACAGCACTAATTCACCCCTCCACTTT.